This T cell receptor (beta chain) was obtained from a study of technical replicates of blood from a few donors. The CDR3 has 14 residues. In germline, CDR1 is ENHRY, CDR2 SYGVKD. Trimming removed 2 bases at V and 4 bases at J, with 11 bases between. Some clones are missing from TCRdb's copy, which holds only in-frame ones; the method was immunoSEQ multiplex PCR. The data contain 75,000 to 100,000 clones, roughly 94% of them singletons. The V and J genes are TRBV10-3 and TRBJ2-5; tentatively, D is TRBD1 (7 bases). The source material was T cells isolated from PBMCs. The TCR originated in a human donor in good health. CDR3 amino acids: CAISEGGGPETQYF. The CDR3 region has the DNA TGTGCCATCAGTGAGGGAGGGGGCCCAGAGACCCAGTACTTC.